These 29 T cell receptor beta chains share one sample of origin, sequenced in a study of blood T cell repertoires in COVID-19. Profiled with immunoSEQ multiplex PCR; TCRdb holds only in-frame clones, not every one. The sample shows 150,000 to 200,000 clones, over 85% of them seen only once. The sample comprised peripheral blood. These TCRs come from a woman aged 60-75 years with COVID-19, enrolled during active disease.

The chain has TRBV3-1 (or the pseudogene TRBV3-2) and TRBJ1-1, with 8 bases that match TRBD1. The CDR3 is 16 amino acids. With V trimmed by 1 base and J by 0 bases, 4 bases remained unmatched. Germline V gene lookup returns CDR1 LGHDT and CDR2 YNNKEL (reference sequence). The CDR3 sequence: CASSQGQGRVNTEAFF. The CDR3 DNA is TGTGCCAGCAGCCAAGGACAGGGGAGGGTGAACACTGAAGCTTTCTTT.

The rearrangement uses TRBV2 and TRBJ1-1; perhaps TRBD1 as D (6 bases). This CDR3 has 12 residues. Germline-derived CDR1 and CDR2 are SNHLY and FYNNEI. Trimming left V 11 bases short and J 9 bases short, with 19 bases between. The CDR3 here is CASMAGAPQAFF. Here the CDR3 DNA reads TGTGCCTCTATGGCGGGGGCTCCCCAAGCTTTCTTT. The variable domain in full, with the rest retrieved from reference TRBV2 and TRBJ1-1, is EPEVTQTPSHQVTQMGQEVILRCVPISNHLYFYWYRQILGQKVEFLVSFYNNEISEKSEIFDDQFSVERPDGSNFTLKIRSTKLEDSAMYFCASMAGAPQAFFGQGTRLTVV.

This clone has just a few counts. V gene TRBV19 combines with J gene TRBJ1-1, with D maybe TRBD1 (6 bases). V lost 7 bases and J lost 5, with 14 bases in between. Germline V gene sequence: CDR1 LNHDA, CDR2 SQIVND (reference sequence). The CDR3 contains 13 residues. CDR3 DNA: TGTGCCAGTAACCAGGGGTTTACGACTGAAGCTTTCTTT. As protein: CASNQGFTTEAFF.

The CDR3 DNA sequence: TGTGCCAGCAGCTTAACAGGTGCAACTAATGAAAAACTGTTTTTT. Translating gives CASSLTGATNEKLFF. The V gene is TRBV11-1, the J gene TRBJ1-4; TRBD1 is a possible D gene (5 bases). V dropped 2 bases and J dropped 0 bases, with 7 bases sitting between them. Looked up from germline, CDR1 is SGHAT and CDR2 is FQDESV (reference sequence). The CDR3 contains 15 residues. The complete variable domain, with remaining parts taken from reference TRBV11-1 and TRBJ1-4, reads EAEVAQSPRYKITEKSQAVAFWCDPISGHATLYWYRQILGQGPELLVQFQDESVVDDSQLPKDRFSAERLKGVDSTLKIQPAELGDSAMYLCASSLTGATNEKLFFGSGTQLSVL.

This rearrangement joins TRBV5-4 to TRBJ1-4; D is uncertain. The CDR3 totals 14 residues. From germline, CDR1 is SGHNT and CDR2 YYREEE (reference sequence). Deletions cut 4 bases from V and 8 bases from J, with 15 bases between. CDR3 amino acids: CASSMTLASEKLFF. The CDR3 DNA reads TGTGCCAGCAGCATGACACTCGCAAGCGAAAAACTGTTTTTT.

The chain carries TRBV24-1 and TRBJ1-2; D not certain. From germline, CDR1 is KGHDR and CDR2 SFDVKD. The germline V and J ends were trimmed by 4 bases and 4 bases, with 15 bases remaining between them. There are 15 residues in the CDR3. CDR3 nucleotide sequence: TGTGCCACCAGTGAATCTCGGACTTATACCTATGGCTACACCTTC. The encoded protein is CATSESRTYTYGYTF.

The chain recombines TRBV9 with TRBJ1-4; the D gene is possibly TRBD1 (5 bases). The V and J ends lost 2 bases and 7 bases respectively, with 15 bases between them. The germline V gene encodes CDR1 SGDLS and CDR2 YYNGEE. The CDR3 has 15 residues. CDR3 in DNA: TGTGCCAGCAGCGTTTCACTGGGGGGAGGTGAAAAACTGTTTTTT. Translating gives CASSVSLGGGEKLFF.

The V call is TRBV4-2, the J call TRBJ1-2; 9 bases align to TRBD1. The V gene's germline CDR1 is LGHNA and CDR2 YNFKEQ. CDR3 length: 15 residues. Unmatched junction bases numbered 7, after V lost 2 bases and J lost 6 bases. The CDR3 reads CASSQNRGQVHGYTF. In DNA form, the CDR3 reads TGTGCCAGCAGCCAAAACAGGGGGCAGGTCCATGGCTACACCTTC.

This chain connects TRBV4-3 to TRBJ1-1, with unresolved D. The CDR3 sequence is 14 residues long. The germline gives CDR1 LGHNA, CDR2 YSLEER. Trimming removed 5 bases at V and 1 base at J, with 11 bases between. CDR3 sequence: CASSLRGSNTEAFF. The CDR3 nucleotides are TGCGCCAGCAGCTTACGGGGTTCGAACACTGAAGCTTTCTTT.

The rearrangement uses TRBV5-8 and TRBJ2-3; 8 nucleotides agree with TRBD2. The germline V gene encodes CDR1 SGHTS and CDR2 YDEGEE. This CDR3 has 16 amino acids. V lost 1 base, J lost 1 base, and 5 bases stayed unmatched. The CDR3 DNA follows: TGTGCCAGCAGCTTGACAAGCGGGGGACGCACAGATACGCAGTATTTT. Translation gives CASSLTSGGRTDTQYF.

This chain joins TRBV7-9 and TRBJ1-2; D is unresolved. The germline gives CDR1 SEHNR, CDR2 FQNEAQ (reference sequence). V lost 5 bases and J lost 3, with 10 bases in between. CDR3 length: 13 residues. The CDR3 region has the DNA TGTGCCAGCAGCACACAACGGGACTATGGCTACACCTTC. This encodes CASSTQRDYGYTF.

V gene TRBV6-5 combines with J gene TRBJ1-1; 7 bases fit TRBD1. This CDR3 is built from 14 residues. Germline lookup yields CDR1 MNHEY and CDR2 SVGAGI. The V and J ends lost 2 bases and 3 bases, in that order; junction bases with no gene match: 3. This CDR3 reads CASSYRTGDTEAFF. The CDR3 nucleotides read TGTGCCAGCAGTTACCGTACAGGGGACACTGAAGCTTTCTTT.

The J gene is TRBJ1-5, the V gene TRBV2, with 8 positions matching TRBD1. Germline V CDR1 and CDR2: SNHLY, FYNNEI. The CDR3 has 15 residues. Germline trimming cut 5 bases from V and 1 base from J; bases unmatched to any gene: 4. This CDR3 reads CASSRQGLSNQPQHF. CDR3 coding DNA: TGTGCCAGCAGTCGACAGGGGTTAAGCAATCAGCCCCAGCATTTT.

Here the CDR3 reads CASSEASGHYNEQFF. Written as DNA, the CDR3 is TGTGCCAGCAGTGAAGCTAGCGGGCATTACAATGAGCAGTTCTTC. The chain combines TRBV6-1 with TRBJ2-1; 7 positions match TRBD2. Germline trimming cut 0 bases from V and 4 bases from J; bases unmatched to any gene: 3. Per the germline V gene, CDR1 is MNHNS and CDR2 is SASEGT. This CDR3 is 15 amino acids long.

The chain combines TRBV9 with TRBJ2-7; 7 positions match TRBD2. The CDR3 spans 14 residues. CDR1 SGDLS and CDR2 YYNGEE come from the germline V gene. Losses at the gene ends were 0 bases for V and 3 bases for J; bases not matched to a gene: 3. The CDR3 here is CASSVAPSGYEQYF. CDR3 bases: TGTGCCAGCAGCGTAGCTCCTAGCGGCTACGAGCAGTACTTC.

The V gene is TRBV9, the J gene TRBJ1-4; D possibly corresponds to TRBD1 (5 bases). The V gene's germline CDR1 is SGDLS and CDR2 YYNGEE. Between the trimmed V and J ends, which lost 1 base and 8 bases, there was a span of 12 bases. The CDR3 runs 14 residues. CDR3 DNA: TGTGCCAGCAGCGTACAGGGTGTAGGGGAAAAACTGTTTTTT. It encodes CASSVQGVGEKLFF.

The chain joins TRBV10-3 to TRBJ2-1, with 10 bases fitting TRBD2. The J segment lost 4 bases and the V segment lost 8 bases, leaving 5 bases of the junction unmatched. CDR3 length equals 14 residues. Germline-derived CDR1 and CDR2 are ENHRY and SYGVKD. The CDR3 DNA is TGTGCCATCGGTGGACTAGCGGTTTACAATGAGCAGTTCTTC. This codes for CAIGGLAVYNEQFF.

This sequence joins TRBV11-3 and TRBJ2-7; maybe TRBD1 (6 bases). The CDR3 consists of 14 residues. Trimming took off 5 bases at V and 6 bases at J, with 17 bases between the two ends. Germline V gene lookup returns CDR1 SGHNT and CDR2 YENEEA. The CDR3 nucleotides are TGTGCCAGCAGCCCAAGTGCAGGGGTGGGCGAGCAGTACTTC. It is translated as CASSPSAGVGEQYF.

With respect to this clone: The junction and the germline gene differ at one end; a read error may be behind it. The chain has TRBV10-3 and TRBJ1-4; D is undetermined. The CDR3 sequence is 13 residues long. Germline assignment: CDR1 ENHRY and CDR2 SYGVKD. The CDR3 coding sequence is TGTGCCATCGGTGGAGAAACTAATGAAAAGCTGTTTTTT. Its protein is CAIGGETNEKLFF.

The chain carries TRBV5-1 and TRBJ2-7, with 11 bases aligning to TRBD2. The V gene end was trimmed by 5 bases and the J gene end by 2 bases; junction bases not matched to a gene: 0. CDR3 length: 13 residues. Germline-derived CDR1 and CDR2 are SGHRS and YFSETQ. The DNA for the CDR3 is TGCGCCAGCAGACTAGCGGGGGCCTACGAGCAGTACTTC. This codes for CASRLAGAYEQYF.

The chain couples TRBV6-2 or TRBV6-3 to TRBJ2-3; 9 bases are a match to TRBD1. Germline assignment: CDR1 MNHEY and CDR2 SVGEGT. The junction had 9 bases not matched to a gene; V was cut back by 6 bases and J by 2 bases. The length of the CDR3 is 16 residues. The CDR3 DNA follows: TGTGCCAGCAGCTATCCCCGGGACAGGGCCACAGATACGCAGTATTTT. It codes for CASSYPRDRATDTQYF.

The rearrangement joins TRBV11-2 to TRBJ1-2, with 8 positions matching TRBD1. This CDR3 contains 14 residues. Germline V lookup: CDR1 SGHAT, CDR2 FQNNGV. V was pared by 4 bases and J by 7 bases, with 8 bases of the junction left unmatched. CDR3 residues: CASSSDRAYGGYTF. The CDR3 DNA is TGTGCCAGCAGCTCGGACAGGGCGTACGGTGGCTACACCTTC.

A single count supports this clone. The rearrangement uses TRBV6-5 and TRBJ1-2; D is unresolved. The CDR3 has 14 amino acids. The V gene lost 0 bases and the J gene lost 4 bases, with 9 bases spanning the gap. Looked up from germline, CDR1 is MNHEY and CDR2 is SVGAGI. DNA of the CDR3: TGTGCCAGCAGTTACTCGACCGCAGGCTATGGCTACACCTTC. This codes for CASSYSTAGYGYTF.

V gene TRBV5-1 combines with J gene TRBJ1-1, with a tentative D call TRBD1 (6 bases). CDR3 length equals 15 residues. Trimming stripped 4 bases from V and 0 bases from J, with 13 bases between. Germline lookup yields CDR1 SGHRS and CDR2 YFSETQ. CDR3 region: CASSPIGTLNTEAFF. CDR3 bases: TGCGCCAGCAGCCCCATTGGGACATTGAACACTGAAGCTTTCTTT.

The rearrangement joins TRBV2 to TRBJ2-2; weak D call: TRBD2 (5 bases). Germline V lookup: CDR1 SNHLY, CDR2 FYNNEI. The V gene lost 6 bases and the J gene lost 1 base, with 6 bases spanning the gap. This CDR3 spans 13 amino acids. CDR3 DNA: TGTGCCAGCAGCCGGGAGAACACCGGGGAGCTGTTTTTT. The encoded protein is CASSRENTGELFF.

The J gene is TRBJ2-3, the V gene TRBV25-1; no reliable D call. Germline V gives CDR1 MGHDK, CDR2 SYGVNS. Trimming shortened V by 3 bases and J by 1 base, and 8 bases separated the two germline ends. This CDR3 comprises 14 residues. The CDR3 region is CASSEFAGTDTQYF. CDR3 in DNA: TGTGCCAGCAGTGAGTTTGCGGGCACAGATACGCAGTATTTT.

This clone came up once. CDR3 DNA: TGTGCCAGCAGTGAAGGTACGGGTGAAAAACTGTTTTTT. It codes for CASSEGTGEKLFF. The rearrangement uses TRBV6-1 and TRBJ1-4; no reliable D call. The germline V gene encodes CDR1 MNHNS and CDR2 SASEGT. The V gene lost 1 base and the J gene lost 7 bases, with 7 bases spanning the gap. The CDR3 spans 13 residues.

This sequence joins TRBV19 and TRBJ1-1, with TRBD1 identical over 8 bases. The junction had 2 bases not matched to a gene; V was cut back by 2 bases and J by 3 bases. Per germline, CDR1 LNHDA and CDR2 SQIVND (reference sequence). This CDR3 spans 14 amino acids. In nucleotides, the CDR3 is TGTGCCAGTAGTATACAGGGGGCGGACACTGAAGCTTTCTTT. Translation gives CASSIQGADTEAFF.

The chain links TRBV20-1 to TRBJ1-2; D possibly corresponds to TRBD1 (6 bases). The germline gives CDR1 DFQATT, CDR2 SNEGSKA (reference sequence). The CDR3 runs to 11 residues. CDR3 sequence (DNA): TGCAGACAATACAGGGAAATCGGCTACACCTTC. Its translation: CRQYREIGYTF.